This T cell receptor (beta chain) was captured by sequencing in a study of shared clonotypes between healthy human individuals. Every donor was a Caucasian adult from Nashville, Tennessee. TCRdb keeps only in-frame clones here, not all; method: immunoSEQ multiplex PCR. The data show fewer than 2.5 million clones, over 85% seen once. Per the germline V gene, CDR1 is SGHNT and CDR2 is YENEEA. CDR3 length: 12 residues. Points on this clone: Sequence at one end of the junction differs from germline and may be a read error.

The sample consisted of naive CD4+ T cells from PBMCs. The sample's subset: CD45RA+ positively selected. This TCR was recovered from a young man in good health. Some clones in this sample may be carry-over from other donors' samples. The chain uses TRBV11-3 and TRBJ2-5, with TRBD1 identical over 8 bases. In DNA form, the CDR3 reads TGTGCCAGCAGCTTAGATTCAGGGGGCCTTAACTTC. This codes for CASSLDSGGLNF.